The 25 T cell receptor beta chains reported below all come from one sample, sequenced in a study of vaccination and CD4 T cells after COVID-19. Antigen specificity for these receptors is unknown. Cultured CD4+ T-cell DNA underwent Oncomine TCR Beta short-read sequencing. Extraction of genomic DNA was performed on cultured CD4+ T cells. TCRdb fed the PCR reads into MiXCR, producing one record per CDR3 protein. The data contain 9,900 or so distinct CDR3 sequences, around 32% of them singletons. Treatment given: roughly ten-day PBMC culture with coronavirus spike peptide pools or control peptides (ViraFEST assay). Before the COVID-19 pandemic (2011-2018), CD4+ T cells were obtained from the unexposed donor. Source material: CD4+ T cells from blood, cultured in vitro. The receptors were gathered from a human donor in good health.

This clonotype qualifies as medium-sized. This chain uses TRBV6-1 with TRBJ2-7; 12 nucleotides match TRBD2. V lost 5 bases, J lost 5 bases, and 7 bases stayed unmatched. The CDR3 spans 15 residues. Germline CDR1 MNHNS, CDR2 SASEGT. CDR3: CASSLTSGRFNEQYF. The CDR3 nucleotides read TGTGCCAGCAGTCTAACTAGCGGGAGGTTCAACGAGCAGTACTTC.

In this sample, this clonotype turned up a few times. V is TRBV20-1 and J is TRBJ2-5; D call uncertain. The V gene's germline CDR1 is DFQATT and CDR2 SNEGSKA (reference sequence). Trimming cost V 6 bases and J 0 bases, with 11 bases left between them. There are 13 residues in the CDR3. DNA of the CDR3: TGCAGTGCCCCTCTAGAAGACCAAGAGACCCAGTACTTC. It codes for CSAPLEDQETQYF.

J is TRBJ2-7 and V is TRBV27, with 10 positions matching TRBD1. V trimming: 7 bases; J trimming: 6 bases; junction bases outside the gene matches: 9. The CDR3 covers 14 residues. The V gene's germline CDR1 is MNHEY and CDR2 SMNVEV (reference sequence). The CDR3 loop is CASTSRQGATEQYF. CDR3 DNA: TGTGCCAGCACCTCGAGACAGGGGGCGACCGAGCAGTACTTC.

The CDR3 nucleotides read TGCGCCAGCAGCTTGGGCGGGAGGTACAATGAGCAGTTCTTC. Translating it yields CASSLGGRYNEQFF. The genes are TRBV5-1 and TRBJ2-1; TRBD2 agrees at 8 bases. CDR1 is SGHRS, CDR2 YFSETQ, per germline. CDR3 size: 14 residues. Trimming at V came to 0 bases and at J to 4 bases, leaving 0 bases not matched to a gene. Combining the CDR3 with reference TRBV5-1 and TRBJ2-1 gives the whole variable domain KAGVTQTPRYLIKTRGQQVTLSCSPISGHRSVSWYQQTPGQGLQFLFEYFSETQRNKGNFPGRFSGRQFSNSRSEMNVSTLELGDSALYLCASSLGGRYNEQFFGPGTRLTVL.

This clonotype showed up just a few times. The rearrangement uses TRBV20-1 and TRBJ1-1; D unclear. The CDR3 has 15 amino acids. Germline V gene data show CDR1 as DFQATT and CDR2 as SNEGSKA (reference sequence). V lost 6 bases and J 0 bases, leaving 17 bases between the germline ends. The DNA of the CDR3 is TGCAGTGCGAGGCCCCCGGATGGGGTGAACACTGAAGCTTTCTTT. It specifies CSARPPDGVNTEAFF.

The gene calls are TRBV2 and TRBJ2-3, with D possibly TRBD1 on 7 matching bases. The CDR3 totals 15 residues. Trimming took 6 bases from V and 2 from J, leaving 15 bases between them. The germline CDR1 and CDR2 sequences are SNHLY and FYNNEI. CDR3 in DNA: TGTGCCAGCAGCAGGGGGGACAGAGTCACAGATACGCAGTATTTT. Translation gives CASSRGDRVTDTQYF.

The V call is TRBV12-3 or TRBV12-4, the J call TRBJ2-1; D is perhaps TRBD2 (5 bases). Trimming took off 6 bases at V and 5 bases at J, with 11 bases between the two ends. The CDR3 spans 13 residues. CDR3 loop: CASRPRGDNEQFF. The CDR3 nucleotides are TGTGCCAGCAGGCCTCGGGGAGACAATGAGCAGTTCTTC.

This clonotype has more than one count but fewer than ten. As DNA, the CDR3 is TGTGCCAGCAGTTACCCGAGGGAAGCTTTCTTT. This sequence encodes CASSYPREAFF. The chain joins TRBV6-2 or TRBV6-3 to TRBJ1-1; D remains ambiguous. V lost 2 bases and J lost 8, with 6 bases in between. CDR1 and CDR2 (germline): MNHEY, SVGEGT. This CDR3 region has 11 residues.

This clonotype was counted once. This sequence joins TRBV11-2 and TRBJ2-7, with D tentatively TRBD2 (6 bases). The germline CDR1 and CDR2 sequences are SGHAT and FQNNGV. The V gene lost 0 bases and the J gene lost 7 bases, with 10 bases spanning the gap. The length of the CDR3 is 13 residues. The CDR3 region has the DNA TGTGCCAGCAGCTTAGATCGGGGGTGGGAGCAGTACTTC. Its translation is CASSLDRGWEQYF.

This clonotype was observed a few times. In DNA form, the CDR3 reads TGTGCCAGCAGTTTACAAGGCAATGATTTTCAGCCCCAGCATTTT. Translated: CASSLQGNDFQPQHF. This chain connects TRBV28 to TRBJ1-5; D remains unclear. Looked up from germline, CDR1 is MDHEN and CDR2 is SYDVKM. The CDR3 covers 15 residues. Trimming pared 2 bases from V and 6 bases from J, leaving 14 bases between.

The chain employs TRBV24-1 and TRBJ2-3; a weak D match, TRBD1 (6 bases). The CDR3 consists of 15 residues. The V gene's germline CDR1 is KGHDR and CDR2 SFDVKD. Trimming removed 4 bases from V and 4 bases from J, with 14 bases in between. CDR3 protein: CATSDPRGGADTQYF. In DNA, the CDR3 is TGTGCCACCAGTGACCCCAGGGGTGGGGCAGATACGCAGTATTTT.

The rearrangement joins TRBV18 to TRBJ2-1, with a weak D call TRBD2 (6 bases). The V gene's germline CDR1 is KGHSH and CDR2 LQKENI. There are 14 residues in the CDR3. Trimming removed 3 bases from V and 9 bases from J, with 15 bases in between. The CDR3 protein is CASSPPGSRIEQFF. CDR3 DNA sequence: TGTGCCAGCTCACCCCCCGGGAGTAGAATTGAGCAGTTCTTC.

This clonotype was counted only a few times. The J gene is TRBJ2-7, the V gene TRBV29-1, with TRBD2 identical over 7 bases. The length of the CDR3 is 14 residues. V was pared by 4 bases and J by 5 bases, with 11 bases of the junction left unmatched. Germline CDR1 reads SQVTM; CDR2 reads ANQGSEA. Here the CDR3 DNA reads TGCAGCGTTGTCTGGGGGAGGGGTGCGAACGAGCAGTACTTC. Protein product: CSVVWGRGANEQYF.

In regard to this clonotype: An end of the junction differs from the germline gene, which may be a read error. The chain couples TRBV27 to TRBJ1-1, with 7 bases lining up with TRBD1. Per germline, CDR1 MNHEY and CDR2 SMNVEV (reference sequence). The CDR3 is made up of 15 amino acids. CDR3 DNA sequence: TGTGCCAGCAGAATATTACAACAGGGGAGCACTGAAGCTTACTTT. Protein sequence: CASRILQQGSTEAYF.

This clonotype was counted a few times. This chain joins TRBV15 and TRBJ2-2, with D hard to call. The V gene lost 1 base and the J gene lost 8 bases, with 8 bases spanning the gap. The CDR3 is 13 residues long. From germline, CDR1 is LNHNV and CDR2 YYDKDF (reference sequence). DNA of the CDR3: TGTGCCACCAGCAGAGTGGCGGTGGGGGAGCTGTTTTTT. This codes for CATSRVAVGELFF.

This sequence joins TRBV20-1 and TRBJ1-4, with D hard to call. The CDR3 length is 12 residues. Trimming pared 0 bases from V and 5 bases from J, leaving 4 bases between. Germline loops: CDR1 DFQATT, CDR2 SNEGSKA (reference sequence). The CDR3 nucleotides are TGCAGTGCTAGAGAGGTCAATGAAAAACTGTTTTTT. This encodes CSAREVNEKLFF.

The chain combines TRBV7-9 with TRBJ2-1; TRBD2 aligns across 10 bases. The CDR3 contains 18 residues. The germline CDR1 and CDR2 sequences are SEHNR and FQNEAQ (reference sequence). The J segment lost 6 bases and the V segment lost 3 bases, leaving 14 bases of the junction unmatched. CDR3 DNA sequence: TGTGCCAGCAGCTTTCCCCATAGGCTAGCGGGAGTCCGCAATGAGCAGTTCTTC. Its translation is CASSFPHRLAGVRNEQFF.

V is TRBV20-1 and J is TRBJ1-1; D is unclear. Trimming removed 6 bases at V and 1 base at J, with 15 bases between. The CDR3 has 14 amino acids. CDR1 and CDR2 from the germline V gene are DFQATT and SNEGSKA (reference sequence). The CDR3 region has the DNA TGCAGTGCCAGTGCGGGGTCTTGGAACACTGAAGCTTTCTTT. As protein: CSASAGSWNTEAFF.

V gene TRBV15 combines with J gene TRBJ2-7, with 7 bases fitting TRBD1. J gave up 3 bases and V 2 bases, and 4 bases lay outside the gene matches. CDR1 and CDR2 (germline): LNHNV, YYDKDF (reference sequence). This CDR3 region has 14 residues. CDR3 in amino acids: CATSRNRGNYEQYF. The DNA for the CDR3 is TGTGCCACCAGCAGAAACAGGGGTAACTACGAGCAGTACTTC.

J is TRBJ2-5 and V is TRBV2; 7 bases match TRBD1. Germline CDR1 reads SNHLY; CDR2 reads FYNNEI. CDR3 length: 14 amino acids. J gave up 1 base and V 10 bases, and 9 bases lay outside the gene matches. Written as DNA, the CDR3 is TGTGCCACCTCCCCGGGACAGCTCCAAGAGACCCAGTACTTC. Its protein product is CATSPGQLQETQYF.

This clonotype was counted a few times. This sequence joins TRBV20-1 and TRBJ2-2, with D uncertain. This CDR3 comprises 15 residues. Trimming shortened V by 2 bases and J by 0 bases, and 10 bases separated the two germline ends. CDR1 DFQATT and CDR2 SNEGSKA come from the germline V gene (reference sequence). The CDR3 sequence: CSARKAPTNTGELFF. As DNA, the CDR3 is TGCAGTGCTAGAAAGGCCCCAACGAACACCGGGGAGCTGTTTTTT.

This clonotype turned up a few times. The chain joins TRBV6-1 to TRBJ2-1; 9 nucleotides line up with TRBD1. V shed 6 bases, J shed 2 bases, and the junction held 8 bases outside the gene matches. The CDR3 has 16 residues. Looked up from germline, CDR1 is MNHNS and CDR2 is SASEGT. This CDR3 reads CASRATGTGTYNEQFF. The CDR3 DNA is TGTGCCAGCAGGGCTACCGGGACAGGGACCTACAATGAGCAGTTCTTC.

This clonotype is medium-sized in the sample. V is TRBV6-1 and J is TRBJ1-1; TRBD1 might be the D (5 bases). Looked up from germline, CDR1 is MNHNS and CDR2 is SASEGT. Trimming pared 5 bases from V and 0 bases from J, leaving 13 bases between. CDR3 length: 15 amino acids. CDR3 bases: TGTGCCAGCAGTCTGCCGGGGCCCATGAACACTGAAGCTTTCTTT. This gives the protein CASSLPGPMNTEAFF.

The V call is TRBV6-5, the J call TRBJ1-2; TRBD1 matches 11 bases. The CDR3 has 18 residues. V shed 4 bases, J shed 6 bases, and the junction held 16 bases outside the gene matches. CDR1 MNHEY and CDR2 SVGAGI come from the germline V gene. The CDR3 sequence: CASSSMGGTGGVRDGYTF. CDR3 in DNA: TGTGCCAGCAGTTCCATGGGGGGGACAGGGGGTGTGAGGGATGGCTACACCTTC.

This chain joins TRBV6-2 or TRBV6-3 and TRBJ2-1; 8 bases are shared with TRBD1. J gave up 4 bases and V 6 bases, and 2 bases lay outside the gene matches. This CDR3 is 13 amino acids long. CDR1 is MNHEY, CDR2 SVGEGT, per germline. The CDR3 DNA sequence: TGTGCCAGCAGGGACAGGGCATACAATGAGCAGTTCTTC. It yields the protein CASRDRAYNEQFF.